These T cell receptor beta chains were read from a single sample in a study of Graves' ophthalmopathy and Graves' hyperthyroidism. A single record per CDR3 protein comes from TCRdb applying MiXCR to the multiplex PCR reads. The sample lists over a million distinct CDR3 sequences; 35% to 40% were seen once. The specimen sequenced was peripheral blood or thyroid tissue (not recorded which). Receptors were obtained from an adult man with Graves' hyperthyroidism. Each CDR3 is given with its conserved first and last residue. D genes are given only for firm matches. The size entry is marked missing in some rows and otherwise reads once, few, many or a size class.

clone_size	v_call	d_call	j_call	cdr3_aa	cdr3_nt
few	TRBV7-2	TRBD2	TRBJ2-5	CASSRRARTSGRETQYF	TGTGCCAGCAGCCGAAGGGCTCGGACTAGCGGGAGAGAGACCCAGTACTTC
NA	TRBV7-9	NA	TRBJ2-5	CASSHKTGRETQYF	TGTGCCAGCAGTCATAAGACGGGGAGGGAGACCCAGTACTTC
few	TRBV29-1	NA	TRBJ1-2	CSVVANRQDNYGYTF	TGCAGCGTTGTAGCGAACCGACAGGACAACTATGGCTACACCTTC
many	TRBV5-1	TRBD1	TRBJ2-5	CASTMRGQGEETQYF	TGCGCCAGCACCATGAGGGGACAGGGAGAAGAGACCCAGTACTTC
many	TRBV5-8	TRBD2	TRBJ2-5	CASSSPLAGAGETQYF	TGTGCCAGCAGCTCACCCTTAGCGGGAGCGGGAGAGACCCAGTACTTC
many	TRBV19	NA	TRBJ1-2	CASSLRGTWALYGYTF	TGTGCCAGTAGCCTCCGAGGGACTTGGGCCCTTTATGGCTACACCTTC
few	TRBV20-1	NA	TRBJ1-3	CSARMGDTIYF	TGCAGTGCTAGAATGGGAGACACCATATATTTT
NA	TRBV7-3	TRBD1	TRBJ1-6	CASSFGQGDSPLHF	TGTGCCAGCAGCTTTGGGCAGGGGGATTCACCCCTCCACTTT
many	TRBV10-3	NA	TRBJ1-2	CAISRPTEDGYTF	TGTGCCATCAGTCGCCCGACAGAAGATGGCTACACCTTC
NA	TRBV5-4	TRBD1	TRBJ2-2	CASQSGDRGSTGELFF	TGTGCCAGCCAAAGCGGGGACAGGGGGAGCACCGGGGAGCTGTTTTTT
many	TRBV7-9	NA	TRBJ2-5	CASSSTVYQETQYF	TGTGCCAGCAGCTCAACCGTATACCAAGAGACCCAGTACTTC
NA	TRBV2	NA	TRBJ1-2	CASSEAGGGSGYTF	TGTGCCAGCAGTGAAGCGGGCGGGGGGTCTGGCTACACCTTC
NA	TRBV5-1	NA	TRBJ2-2	CASSLRVRDQISTGELFF	TGCGCCAGCAGCTTAAGGGTTCGAGATCAAATCTCCACCGGGGAGCTGTTTTTT
NA	TRBV28	TRBD1	TRBJ2-7	CASGDRDYEQYF	TGTGCCAGCGGGGACAGAGACTACGAGCAGTACTTC
many	TRBV4-1	NA	TRBJ2-5	CASSPPLAGIQETQYF	TGCGCCAGCAGCCCACCTTTGGCCGGGATCCAAGAGACCCAGTACTTC
few	TRBV4-2	TRBD1	TRBJ1-5	CASSPEGGQGANQPQHF	TGTGCCAGCAGCCCAGAGGGAGGACAGGGTGCAAATCAGCCCCAGCATTTT
many	TRBV27	TRBD2	TRBJ2-5	CASSLSLADQETQYF	TGTGCCAGCAGTCTCTCACTAGCGGACCAAGAGACCCAGTACTTC